This T cell receptor beta chain was observed in a study of T cell repertoires in cytomegalovirus infection. Turning to the study itself: Indications came from public TCR beta signatures; they pointed to CMV infection and to a matching HLA type.

Germline V gives CDR1 SGHNT, CDR2 YYREEE (reference sequence). After removal of 4 bases from V and 3 bases from J, the junction contained 9 bases not matched to a gene. This CDR3 comprises 18 residues. MiXCR, applied by TCRdb to the reads, yields one record per CDR3 protein. The sample lists about 920,000 distinct CDR3 sequences; approximately 30% were seen once. Study-wide results and caveats: Ex vivo, HLA-C-restricted CMV-specific TCR beta clonotypes prevailed over the rest of the response.

This clonotype has a handful of counts. Antigen unknown. Sequencing used cultured CD8+ T cells from PBMCs, obtained from culture after CMV antigen stimulation. The chain links TRBV5-4 to TRBJ2-3, with 15 positions matching TRBD2. The TCR was taken from a human donor in good health (CMV status not recorded). Some clones in this sample may be carry-over from other donors' samples. The CDR3 region is CASSQEPGLAGGTDTQYF. In DNA, the CDR3 is TGTGCCAGCAGCCAAGAACCGGGACTAGCGGGGGGAACAGATACGCAGTATTTT. Full variable domain (rest looked up from reference TRBV5-4 and TRBJ2-3): ETGVTQSPTHLIKTRGQQVTLRCSSQSGHNTVSWYQQALGQGPQFIFQYYREEENGRGNFPPRFSGLQFPNYSSELNVNALELDDSALYLCASSQEPGLAGGTDTQYFGPGTRLTVL.